The text below deals with one T cell receptor (beta chain). The specificity of this receptor is unknown. Base qualities are not provided; no much larger clone lies one nucleotide away. V is cut by 1 base and J by 0 bases, and the space between the germline ends is 7 bases. The CDR3 runs 15 residues from the cysteine to the phenylalanine. The only DNA kept is the CDR3, 45 bases in frame from the first base. For CDR1 and CDR2, the germline V gene lists SNHLY and FYNNEI. The collaborating institutions used their own protocols to collect whole blood in K2EDTA tubes. Collaborator samples were shipped for TCRbeta analysis as frozen whole blood, isolated PBMCs, or DNA extracted from either sample type. The immunoSEQ Assay, a bias-controlled multiplex PCR, was used to amplify TCRbeta CDR3 regions from genomic DNA. The published analysis was carried out like this. The number of nucleated cells in each sample was estimated by amplification of reference gene primers within the assay. To quantify the absolute abundance of each unique TCRbeta CDR3 rearrangement, sequence reads were collapsed and filtered. Productive Simpson clonality was computed per sample as the square root of Simpson's diversity index over productive rearrangements. This is the immuneACCESS table as TCRdb keeps it, with only in-frame sequences that have V and J called. A part of the clones is gone; compared with another copy, unresolved V genes explain less than half, and the rest is unexplained. V and J calls and clone size are copied from that table; D and trimming were computed from the DNA. This sample is represented by about 240,000 clones; just under 85% of them were singletons. The ten largest clones represent more than 9.5% of the sample.

This specimen belongs to a study of blood T cell repertoires in COVID-19 (TCRdb year 2020). Regarding the complete study: The collaborator samples originated in the United States, Italy and Spain and spanned the acute and convalescent phases of COVID-19. The material from the prospective study consisted of cDNA or gDNA derived from T cells, B-cell-depleted T cells, or PBMCs. The dataset comprised deeply sampled blood TCRbeta repertoires from subjects exposed to, actively infected with, or recovered from COVID-19. A freely available public database, intended as a resource for researchers studying the immune response to SARS-CoV-2, is where the repertoires were released. Samples came from the ongoing ImmuneRACE study (first 160 participants) plus 1,254 subjects from 6 global collaborators. A de-identified subject ID, COVID-19 status, age in years and sex were almost always included in the sample metadata. HLA class I and class II types, where available, came from metadata supplied by the sample provider rather than from assay-based typing. Overall study results and their limits: The quantity of clinical and demographic metadata differed by source and by participant and was supplied without curation.

The sequenced sample consisted of peripheral blood. This receptor was taken from a woman of 80 years or more with acute or convalescent COVID-19. The V gene is TRBV2 and the J gene is TRBJ2-1; the D gene remains uncertain. CDR3 reads: CASSEVVSSYNEQFF. In nucleotide form, the sequence is TGTGCCAGCAGTGAAGTTGTTAGCTCCTACAATGAGCAGTTCTTC.